This TCR beta chain was observed in a study of Ad26.COV2.S vaccination and SARS-CoV-2 variants. Using immunoSEQ multiplex PCR, the repertoire was profiled, and TCRdb retains in-frame clones only, with some absent. This sample has fewer than 50,000 clones, with approximately 80% found just once. The sample holds one count of this clone. V shed 6 bases, J shed 1 base, and the junction held 8 bases outside the gene matches. CDR1 and CDR2 (germline): SGHRS, YFSETQ. This CDR3 is 16 amino acids long. The receptor was isolated from a human donor who had recovered from COVID-19. The sequenced sample was peripheral blood, obtained after recovery from COVID-19. The chain joins TRBV5-1 to TRBJ2-2; 8 nucleotides align to TRBD1. The CDR3 is CASILDRAENTGELFF. The CDR3 region has the DNA TGCGCCAGCATCCTGGACAGGGCCGAGAACACCGGGGAGCTGTTTTTT.